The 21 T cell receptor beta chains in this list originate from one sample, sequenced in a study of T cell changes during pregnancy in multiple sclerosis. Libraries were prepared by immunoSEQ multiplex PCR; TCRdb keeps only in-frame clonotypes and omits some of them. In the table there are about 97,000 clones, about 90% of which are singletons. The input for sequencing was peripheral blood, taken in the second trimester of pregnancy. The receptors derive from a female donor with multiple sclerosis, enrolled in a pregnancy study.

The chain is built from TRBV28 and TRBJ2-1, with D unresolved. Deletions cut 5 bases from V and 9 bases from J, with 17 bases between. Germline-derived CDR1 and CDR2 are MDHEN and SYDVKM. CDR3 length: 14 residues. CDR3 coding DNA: TGTGCCAGCAGTGGTCCCCCTATAGTTGGTGAGCAGTTCTTC. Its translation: CASSGPPIVGEQFF.

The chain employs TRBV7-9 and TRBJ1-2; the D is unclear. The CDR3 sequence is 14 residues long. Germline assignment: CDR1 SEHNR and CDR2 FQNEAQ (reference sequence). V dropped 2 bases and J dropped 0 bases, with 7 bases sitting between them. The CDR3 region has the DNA TGTGCCAGCAGCTTAACCGGGGCTAACTATGGCTACACCTTC. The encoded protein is CASSLTGANYGYTF.

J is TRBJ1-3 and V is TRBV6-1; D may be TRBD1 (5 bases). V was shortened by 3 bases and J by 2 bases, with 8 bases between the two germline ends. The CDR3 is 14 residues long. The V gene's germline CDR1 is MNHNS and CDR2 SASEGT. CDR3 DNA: TGTGCCAGCAGTGATGGGGGGACTGGAAACACCATATATTTT. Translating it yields CASSDGGTGNTIYF.

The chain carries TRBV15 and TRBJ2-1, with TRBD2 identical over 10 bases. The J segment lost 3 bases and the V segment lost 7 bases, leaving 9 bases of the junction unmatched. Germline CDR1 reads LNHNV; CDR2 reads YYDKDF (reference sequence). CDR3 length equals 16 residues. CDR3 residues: CATNPAGTSVYNEQFF. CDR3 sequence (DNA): TGTGCCACCAACCCTGCCGGGACTAGCGTCTACAATGAGCAGTTCTTC.

The CDR3 here is CASSLGRGDQSSGANVLTF. The CDR3 coding sequence is TGTGCCAGCAGCTTGGGGCGGGGAGACCAGAGCTCTGGGGCCAACGTCCTGACTTTC. The V gene is TRBV7-9, the J gene TRBJ2-6, with D perhaps TRBD2 (6 bases). Germline values: CDR1 SEHNR, CDR2 FQNEAQ (reference sequence). The CDR3 has 19 amino acids. The ends were cut back, 3 bases at V and 0 bases at J, with 18 bases in the middle.

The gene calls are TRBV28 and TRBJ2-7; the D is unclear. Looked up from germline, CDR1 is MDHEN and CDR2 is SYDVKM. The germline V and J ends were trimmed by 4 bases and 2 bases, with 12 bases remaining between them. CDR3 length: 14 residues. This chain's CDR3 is CASSSTSYTYEQYF. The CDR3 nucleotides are TGTGCCAGCAGTTCGACAAGCTATACCTACGAGCAGTACTTC.

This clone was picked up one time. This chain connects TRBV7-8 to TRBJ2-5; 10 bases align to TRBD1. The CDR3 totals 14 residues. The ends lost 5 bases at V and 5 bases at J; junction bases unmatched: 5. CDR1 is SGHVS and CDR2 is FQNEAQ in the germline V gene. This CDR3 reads CASSRDRGRETQYF. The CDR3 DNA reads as TGTGCCAGCAGCCGGGACAGGGGCCGGGAGACCCAGTACTTC.

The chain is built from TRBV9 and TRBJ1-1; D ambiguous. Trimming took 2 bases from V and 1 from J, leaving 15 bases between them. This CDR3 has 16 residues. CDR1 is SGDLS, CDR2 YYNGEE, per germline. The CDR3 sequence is CASSVGGGRANTEAFF. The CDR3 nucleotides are TGTGCCAGCAGCGTGGGAGGCGGACGGGCGAACACTGAAGCTTTCTTT. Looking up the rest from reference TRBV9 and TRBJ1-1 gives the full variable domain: DSGVTQTPKHLITATGQRVTLRCSPRSGDLSVYWYQQSLDQGLQFLIQYYNGEERAKGNILERFSAQQFPDLHSELNLSSLELGDSALYFCASSVGGGRANTEAFFGQGTRLTVV.

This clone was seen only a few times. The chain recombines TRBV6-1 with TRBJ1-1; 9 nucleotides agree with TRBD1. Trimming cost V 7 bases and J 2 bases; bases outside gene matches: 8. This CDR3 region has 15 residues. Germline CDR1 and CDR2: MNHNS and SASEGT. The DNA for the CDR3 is TGTGCCAGCAACCCTCGGGGACAGGGTAACACTGAAGCTTTCTTT. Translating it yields CASNPRGQGNTEAFF.

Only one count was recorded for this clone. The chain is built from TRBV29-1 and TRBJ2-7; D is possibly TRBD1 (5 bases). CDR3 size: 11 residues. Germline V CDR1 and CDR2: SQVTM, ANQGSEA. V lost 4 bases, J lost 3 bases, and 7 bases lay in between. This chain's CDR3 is CSVGQNYEQYF. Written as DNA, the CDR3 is TGCAGCGTTGGACAGAACTACGAGCAGTACTTC.

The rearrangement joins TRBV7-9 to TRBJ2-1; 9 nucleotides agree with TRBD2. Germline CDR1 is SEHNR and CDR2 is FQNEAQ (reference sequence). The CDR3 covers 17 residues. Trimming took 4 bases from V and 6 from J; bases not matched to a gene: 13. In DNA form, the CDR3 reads TGTGCCAGCAGCTGGGGGGGAAGCGGGAGGCCCGGCAATGAGCAGTTCTTC. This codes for CASSWGGSGRPGNEQFF.

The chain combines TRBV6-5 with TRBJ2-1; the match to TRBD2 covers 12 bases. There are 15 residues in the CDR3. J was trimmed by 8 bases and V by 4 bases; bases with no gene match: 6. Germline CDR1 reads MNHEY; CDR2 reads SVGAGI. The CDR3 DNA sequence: TGTGCCAGCAGTTCCACTAGCGGGAGGAGCGATGAGCAGTTCTTC. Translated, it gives CASSSTSGRSDEQFF.

Here the CDR3 reads CASSYNWENEQFF. The DNA for the CDR3 is TGTGCCAGTAGTTATAATTGGGAGAATGAGCAGTTCTTC. This chain uses TRBV19 with TRBJ2-1; D is possibly TRBD2 (5 bases). The CDR3 consists of 13 residues. Trimming shortened V by 5 bases and J by 7 bases, and 12 bases separated the two germline ends. Per the germline V gene, CDR1 is LNHDA and CDR2 is SQIVND (reference sequence).

CDR3 in DNA: TGTGCCAGTAGTATGGTAGGCGGGAGCTCCTACAATGAGCAGTTCTTC. Amino acid sequence: CASSMVGGSSYNEQFF. V usage is TRBV19 and J usage is TRBJ2-1, with 7 bases identical to TRBD2. After removal of 3 bases from V and 0 bases from J, the junction contained 5 bases not matched to a gene. This CDR3 is 16 amino acids long. CDR1 is LNHDA, CDR2 SQIVND, per germline (reference sequence).

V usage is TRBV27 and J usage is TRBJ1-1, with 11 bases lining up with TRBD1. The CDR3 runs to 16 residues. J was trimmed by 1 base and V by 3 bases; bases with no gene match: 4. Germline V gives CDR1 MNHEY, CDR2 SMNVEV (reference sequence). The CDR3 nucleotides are TGTGCCAGCAGTTTTGGACAGGGGGCTGGGAACACTGAAGCTTTCTTT. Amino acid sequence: CASSFGQGAGNTEAFF.

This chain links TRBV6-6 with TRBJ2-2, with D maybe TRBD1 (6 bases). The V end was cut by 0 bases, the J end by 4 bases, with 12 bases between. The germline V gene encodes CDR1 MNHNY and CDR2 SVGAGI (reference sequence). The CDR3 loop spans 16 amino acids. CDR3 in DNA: TGTGCCAGCAGTTACTCTACAGGGATGGGCACCGGGGAGCTGTTTTTT. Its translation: CASSYSTGMGTGELFF.

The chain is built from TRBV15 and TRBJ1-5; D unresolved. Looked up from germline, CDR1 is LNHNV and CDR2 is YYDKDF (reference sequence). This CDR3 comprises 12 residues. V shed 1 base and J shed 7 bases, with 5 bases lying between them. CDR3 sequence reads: CATSRASQPQHF. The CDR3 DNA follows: TGTGCCACCAGCAGAGCCTCCCAGCCCCAGCATTTT.

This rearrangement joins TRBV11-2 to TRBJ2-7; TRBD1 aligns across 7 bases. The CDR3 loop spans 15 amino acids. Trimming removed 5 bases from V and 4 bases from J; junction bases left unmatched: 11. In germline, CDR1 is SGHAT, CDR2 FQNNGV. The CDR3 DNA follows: TGTGCCAGCAGCCAAGGACAGGTTGGGAGTTACGAGCAGTACTTC. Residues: CASSQGQVGSYEQYF.

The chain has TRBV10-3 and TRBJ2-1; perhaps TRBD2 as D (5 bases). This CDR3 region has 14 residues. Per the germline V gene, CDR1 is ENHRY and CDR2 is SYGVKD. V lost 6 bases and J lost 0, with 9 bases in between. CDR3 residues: CAISMGSSYNEQFF. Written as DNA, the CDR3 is TGTGCCATCAGCATGGGGAGCTCCTACAATGAGCAGTTCTTC.

The CDR3 loop reads CASSQGRANYEQYF. The DNA of the CDR3 is TGCGCCAGCAGCCAAGGGAGGGCCAACTACGAGCAGTACTTC. This chain links TRBV4-3 with TRBJ2-7, with a weak D call TRBD2 (6 bases). The CDR3 is made up of 14 amino acids. V was cut by 1 base and J by 3 bases, with 10 bases left in between. The V gene's germline CDR1 is LGHNA and CDR2 YSLEER.

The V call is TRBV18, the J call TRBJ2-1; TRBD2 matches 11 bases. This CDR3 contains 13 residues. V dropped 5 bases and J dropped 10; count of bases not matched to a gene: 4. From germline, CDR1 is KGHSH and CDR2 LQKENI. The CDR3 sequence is CASSVAGGDEQFF. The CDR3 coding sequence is TGTGCCAGCTCAGTAGCGGGAGGGGACGAGCAGTTCTTC. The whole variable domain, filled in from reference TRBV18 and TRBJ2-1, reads NAGVMQNPRHLVRRRGQEARLRCSPMKGHSHVYWYRQLPEEGLKFMVYLQKENIIDESGMPKERFSAEFPKEGPSILRIQQVVRGDSAAYFCASSVAGGDEQFFGPGTRLTVL.